This T cell receptor beta chain appears in the sequencing data of a study of blood T cell repertoires in COVID-19. Turning to the study itself: From the United States, Italy and Spain came samples of acute and convalescent COVID-19.

Germline assignment: CDR1 MGHRA and CDR2 YSYEKL. The CDR3 loop spans 14 amino acids. Trimming cost V 0 bases and J 5 bases; bases outside gene matches: 1. The protocol was immunoSEQ multiplex PCR, while the TCRdb copy is restricted to in-frame clones and leaves out a portion. The sample shows a few hundred thousand clones, roughly 87% of them seen only once. This sequence originates from a young man with active or convalescent COVID-19. This chain joins TRBV4-1 and TRBJ2-3, with 8 bases lining up with TRBD2. Sequencing was carried out using peripheral blood. This CDR3 is CASSQDSGEDTQYF. The CDR3 region has the DNA TGCGCCAGCAGCCAAGATAGCGGGGAAGATACGCAGTATTTT.